Presented here are 21 T cell receptor beta chains from one specimen sequenced in a study of blood T cells in healthy people across ages. Primed by a sample-barcoded 5' primer and a J-beta primer mix, a second PCR proceeded for about 6 to 12 cycles. TCRdb re-derived calls from the 5' RACE reads in MiXCR, one entry per CDR3 protein. The data show hundreds of thousands of distinct CDR3 sequences, roughly 21% seen once. What was sequenced was blood. The receptors originated from a man in his sixties or seventies in good health.

This clonotype was observed a few times. The CDR3 spells CSGRNRGLGNSPLHF. The CDR3 DNA follows: TGCAGTGGCAGGAACAGGGGGCTAGGAAATTCACCCCTCCACTTT. The chain couples TRBV20-1 to TRBJ1-6, with TRBD1 matching over 9 bases. In germline, CDR1 is DFQATT, CDR2 SNEGSKA (reference sequence). V lost 7 bases and J lost 7; bases outside the gene matches: 11. The CDR3 consists of 15 residues.

There are a few counts of this clonotype. The chain couples TRBV20-1 to TRBJ2-7; 7 nucleotides match TRBD1. This CDR3 is built from 13 residues. Germline assignment: CDR1 DFQATT and CDR2 SNEGSKA (reference sequence). J lost 2 bases, V lost 3 bases, and 4 bases had no gene match. CDR3 coding DNA: TGCAGTGCTAGTACAGGGGTTCCCTACGAGCAGTACTTC. Translation gives CSASTGVPYEQYF.

This clonotype was seen a few times. At one end, the junction sequence differs from germline, possibly due to a read error. The rearrangement joins TRBV6-6 to TRBJ2-7; TRBD2 matches at 9 bases. Germline values: CDR1 MNHNY, CDR2 SVGAGI (reference sequence). There are 15 residues in the CDR3. CDR3 DNA: TGTGCCAGCGGTTACCCCCGGGTAGCGGGAGTCGAGCAGTACTTC. This encodes CASGYPRVAGVEQYF.

The gene calls are TRBV20-1 and TRBJ2-7; D possibly corresponds to TRBD1 (5 bases). The closer fit of TRBJ2-1 to the DNA end suggests the J call may be wrong. CDR3 size: 14 residues. Germline V CDR1 and CDR2: DFQATT, SNEGSKA (reference sequence). The CDR3 bases are TGCAGTGCTAGTTTCAAGACAGACGGCAAAGAGCAGTTCTTC. It codes for CSASFKTDGKEQFF.

V usage is TRBV2 and J usage is TRBJ2-5; D is perhaps TRBD2 (5 bases). The CDR3 has 12 residues. Germline loops: CDR1 SNHLY, CDR2 FYNNEI. V was cut by 8 bases and J by 3 bases, with 10 bases left in between. This CDR3 reads CASGLTKETQYF. CDR3 DNA: TGTGCCAGCGGATTGACTAAAGAGACCCAGTACTTC.

A remark on this clonotype: A much larger clone differs from this one at a single base, so this may be a read error. This chain uses TRBV29-1 with TRBJ2-7, with D possibly matching TRBD1 (5 bases). CDR3 length: 12 amino acids. CDR1 is SQVTM, CDR2 ANQGSEA, per germline. CDR3 in DNA: TGCAGCGTTCAGGACAACTCCTACGAGCTGTACTTC. Translating gives CSVQDNSYELYF.

V usage is TRBV20-1 and J usage is TRBJ2-1; no definite D call. The germline gives CDR1 DFQATT, CDR2 SNEGSKA (reference sequence). The CDR3 has 13 residues. V was trimmed by 0 bases and J by 6 bases, leaving 9 bases between them. CDR3 protein: CSARDLNGNEQFF. The CDR3 DNA is TGCAGTGCTAGAGATCTGAACGGCAATGAGCAGTTCTTC.

This clonotype was recorded once. CDR3 nucleotide sequence: TGCAGTGCTAGAGATTGGGCAGCGCGGCCTGAAGCTTTCTTT. This gives the protein CSARDWAARPEAFF. V is TRBV20-1 and J is TRBJ1-1; D gene ambiguous. From germline, CDR1 is DFQATT and CDR2 SNEGSKA (reference sequence). Trimming stripped 0 bases from V and 6 bases from J, with 14 bases between. CDR3 size: 14 residues.

This chain links TRBV14 with TRBJ2-1; tentatively, D is TRBD1 (6 bases). The J call is uncertain, as TRBJ2-7 better fits the DNA end. This CDR3 contains 13 residues. Germline lookup yields CDR1 SGHDN and CDR2 FVKESK. The CDR3 sequence: CASRHTQGYEQYF. As DNA, the CDR3 is TGTGCCAGCAGACATACACAGGGTTACGAGCAGTACTTC.

The chain couples TRBV7-9 to TRBJ2-7; D is ambiguous. This CDR3 is 14 amino acids long. V gave up 1 base and J gave up 4 bases, with 11 bases separating them. The germline gives CDR1 SEHNR, CDR2 FQNEAQ (reference sequence). The CDR3 loop is CASSLGGPPYEQYF. The DNA of the CDR3 is TGTGCCAGCAGCTTAGGTGGCCCTCCTTACGAGCAGTACTTC.

The chain is built from TRBV28 and TRBJ2-5; 12 bases are shared with TRBD2. The end of the DNA is better explained by TRBJ2-1, so the J call may be wrong. The germline CDR1 and CDR2 sequences are MDHEN and SYDVKM. This CDR3 has 16 residues. The CDR3 DNA reads TGTGCCAGCAGCCAAGCTAGCGGGAGGGGACCTAAAGAGCAGTTCTTC. Translated, it gives CASSQASGRGPKEQFF.

There are a few counts of this clonotype. This rearrangement joins TRBV25-1 to TRBJ1-1; D not certain. CDR3 length: 10 amino acids. V was clipped by 5 bases and J by 5 bases, with 3 bases between them. Germline CDR1 is MGHDK and CDR2 is SYGVNS. CDR3 DNA sequence: TGTGCCAGCAGTAGTACTGAAGCTTTCTTT. This sequence encodes CASSSTEAFF.

This clonotype has a count of ten or more. The rearrangement joins TRBV6-5 to TRBJ1-4; D possibly corresponds to TRBD1 (5 bases). Germline CDR1 is MNHEY and CDR2 is SVGAGI. V lost 2 bases and J lost 8, with 18 bases in between. CDR3 length equals 16 residues. The CDR3 DNA is TGTGCCAGCAGTTACGAGGCGGCAGGGTGGAAGGAAAAACTGTTTTTT. It codes for CASSYEAAGWKEKLFF.

Comment on this clonotype: One end of the junction does not line up with germline, which may come from a read error. J is TRBJ1-1 and V is TRBV12-3 or TRBV12-4; maybe TRBD1 (5 bases). The CDR3 sequence is 14 residues long. CDR3 nucleotides: TGTGCCAGCAGTACCCGGGACGGCGGGAGGGAAGCTCTCTTT. Its translation: CASSTRDGGREALF.

The table lists this clonotype with a few counts. The rearrangement joins TRBV9 to TRBJ2-7; 9 bases agree with TRBD2. Germline V gene sequence: CDR1 SGDLS, CDR2 YYNGEE. Trimming at V came to 4 bases and at J to 4 bases, leaving 12 bases not matched to a gene. CDR3 length: 16 amino acids. The CDR3 is CASSPHSGSDLYEQYF. The CDR3 region has the DNA TGTGCCAGCAGCCCTCATAGCGGGAGTGATCTGTACGAGCAGTACTTC. Based on the CDR3 plus reference TRBV9 and TRBJ2-7, the full variable domain is DSGVTQTPKHLITATGQRVTLRCSPRSGDLSVYWYQQSLDQGLQFLIQYYNGEERAKGNILERFSAQQFPDLHSELNLSSLELGDSALYFCASSPHSGSDLYEQYFGPGTRLTVT.

This clonotype was found a few times. This chain joins TRBV12-3 or TRBV12-4 and TRBJ1-1, with 9 bases identical to TRBD1. This CDR3 region has 12 residues. Losses at the gene ends were 6 bases for V and 7 bases for J; bases not matched to a gene: 3. The CDR3 loop is CASSTGQGEAFF. The CDR3 DNA follows: TGTGCCAGCAGCACGGGACAGGGTGAAGCTTTCTTT.

This clonotype came up a few times. A read error may account for a junction end that differs from germline. The rearrangement links TRBV4-1 to TRBJ1-1; D is unclear. The CDR3 is made up of 12 amino acids. Germline lookup yields CDR1 MGHRA and CDR2 YSYEKL. The CDR3 bases are TGCGTCAGCAGCCACGGAGGCACTGAAGCTTTCTTT. Amino acid sequence: CVSSHGGTEAFF.

In its sample, this clonotype was seen a few times. The chain recombines TRBV9 with TRBJ2-2, with D uncertain. This CDR3 is built from 12 residues. The V and J ends lost 0 bases and 7 bases respectively, with 4 bases between them. Germline loops: CDR1 SGDLS, CDR2 YYNGEE. CDR3 sequence (DNA): TGTGCCAGCAGCGTAGTGGACGGGGAGCTGTTTTTT. Its translation: CASSVVDGELFF.

This clonotype was seen only a few times. This sequence joins TRBV10-3 and TRBJ2-5, with 7 bases lining up with TRBD2. Germline CDR1 reads ENHRY; CDR2 reads SYGVKD. The CDR3 covers 14 residues. V lost 2 bases to trimming and J lost 7 bases; unmatched junction nucleotides: 7. The CDR3 coding sequence is TGTGCCATCAGTGAGCGTCGGGAGGATACGACCCAGTACTTC. This encodes CAISERREDTTQYF.

The sample holds a few counts of this clonotype. The chain joins TRBV27 to TRBJ2-7, with 8 positions matching TRBD1. This CDR3 is built from 17 residues. Germline values: CDR1 MNHEY, CDR2 SMNVEV (reference sequence). Trimming cost V 4 bases and J 4 bases; bases outside gene matches: 15. CDR3 nucleotide sequence: TGTGCCAGCAGTTCCCGAGGGGCAGGGGGCAAAGTTTACGAGCAGTACTTC. Its protein is CASSSRGAGGKVYEQYF.

The chain combines TRBV9 with TRBJ2-7; a weak D match, TRBD2 (6 bases). The CDR3 consists of 14 residues. V lost 2 bases, J lost 2 bases, and 11 bases lay in between. Germline V gene data show CDR1 as SGDLS and CDR2 as YYNGEE. CDR3 sequence (DNA): TGTGCCAGCAGCGTGGGTGGAGGGGCCTACGAGCAGTACTTC. Translated: CASSVGGGAYEQYF.